This T cell receptor beta chain stems from a study of T cell responses to AZD1222 COVID-19 vaccine (dated by TCRdb to the early 2020s). Some background on the complete study: AZD1222 recipients given second doses at about 4 weeks or at about 12 weeks were pooled, since spike-specific TCR depth and breadth were not found to differ between the two schedules. A total of approximately 250 trial participants underwent TCR sequencing, of whom roughly 210 had received two doses of AZD1222 and approximately 25 had received two doses of the MenACWY control vaccine. Enrollment into the trials was organized by age into subgroups of 18-55, 56-69 and 70-plus years, and those subgroups contained roughly 140, 27 and 60 TCR-sequenced participants, respectively.

General findings and caveats noted by the study authors: A significant rise in spike-specific TCR breadth and depth was observed after two AZD1222 doses relative to day 0 and relative to MenACWY recipients. Because no samples from the day 14 peak response were available, repertoires could be characterized only after the peak T cell response. Most participants were white British and females outnumbered males, and the authors suggested that clonal diversity may have been underestimated. Conclusions about previously exposed vaccinees were limited because only a handful of AZD1222 recipients were SARS-CoV-2 seropositive at baseline. The 56-69-year group was small, and its depth increase did not reach significance, likely because of low power. The whole spike protein was spanned by vaccine-associated CD4 TCRs, and dominant responses were seen in regions 160-218 and 743-854. Epitopes outside the regions mutated in the B.1.351 and B.1.1.7 variants were reportedly recognized by nearly half of the unique spike-specific TCRs.

Based on the germline V gene, the CDR1 and CDR2 sequences are SGHAT and FQNNGV. Trimming takes 4 bases off V and 2 bases off J; junction bases not matched to a gene: 6. The CDR3 runs 15 residues from the cysteine to the phenylalanine. Here the CDR3 DNA is all that survives: 45 bases in frame from base 1. The time point label on this specimen signifies: baseline before first vaccination. Samples from vaccinated people were obtained from the UK trials COV001 and COV002, which included a single-blind randomized controlled phase 2/3 trial of AZD1222 (ChAdOx1 nCoV-19) in healthy adults. For TCRbeta chain sequencing, PBMC samples were collected from trial participants at day 0 and at day 28 after the second dose. The CDR3 regions of human TCRbeta chains were analyzed by immunosequencing. As for the authors' bioinformatics: TCRs in the repertoires were matched against a reference library of SARS-CoV-2-specific TCRs that had been generated with the MIRA antigen-specificity platform. Breadth was defined as the fraction of unique TCRs that were SARS-CoV-2-associated. Depth was defined as the fraction of total T cells that were SARS-CoV-2-associated. Each spike-specific TCR was assigned to its reactive spike region and to a CD4 or CD8 class using the MIRA data. Log10-transformed breadth and depth values were compared by one-way ANOVA with Sidak's multiple comparisons tests. Here the immuneACCESS table is served through TCRdb, limited to in-frame sequences with V and J called. Missing clones are a known gap in these copies; in checked studies unresolved V genes cover under half, and the rest lacks a known reason. V and J calls and clone size come straight from that table; D and trimming were deduced from the DNA. Recorded for this sample are 130,000 or so clones; over 85% of them occurred a single time. Approximately 3.1% of the sample is held by the ten biggest clonotypes.

This clone was observed once. There is no known antigen for this receptor. Per-base qualities were not stored, and no clone one base away is much larger. The input for sequencing was peripheral blood, taken on day 0 of AZD1222 vaccination. The clonotype was recovered from an adult in good health. The chain uses TRBV11-2 and TRBJ2-5, with 8 bases matching TRBD2. In nucleotides, the sequence is TGTGCCAGCAGCTCACAGCGGGGGAAGCAAGAGACCCAGTACTTC. It codes for CASSSQRGKQETQYF.